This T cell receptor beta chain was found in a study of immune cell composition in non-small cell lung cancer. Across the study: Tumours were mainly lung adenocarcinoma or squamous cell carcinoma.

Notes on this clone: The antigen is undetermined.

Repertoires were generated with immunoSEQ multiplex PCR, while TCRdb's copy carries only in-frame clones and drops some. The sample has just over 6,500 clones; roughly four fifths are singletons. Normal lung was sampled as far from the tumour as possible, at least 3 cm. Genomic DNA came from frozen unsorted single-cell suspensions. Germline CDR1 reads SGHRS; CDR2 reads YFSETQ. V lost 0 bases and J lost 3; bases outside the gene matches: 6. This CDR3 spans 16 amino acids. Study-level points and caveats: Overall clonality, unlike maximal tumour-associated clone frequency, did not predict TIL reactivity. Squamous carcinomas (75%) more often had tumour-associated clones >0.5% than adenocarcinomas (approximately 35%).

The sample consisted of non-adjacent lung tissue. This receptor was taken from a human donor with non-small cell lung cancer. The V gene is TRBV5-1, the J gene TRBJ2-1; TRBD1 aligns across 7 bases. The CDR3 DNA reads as TGCGCCAGCAGCTTGGACTCGGGACAGAGCTACAATGAGCAGTTCTTC. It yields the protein CASSLDSGQSYNEQFF.